These T cell receptor beta chains were read from a single sample in a study of beta chain features in type 1 diabetes. Sequenced by immunoSEQ multiplex PCR; TCRdb stores in-frame clones only, minus some. In the table there are 120,000 to 150,000 clones, about 44% of which are singletons. The specimen sequenced was Tregs from blood. The receptors here all came from a man between 18 and 29 years old in good health. Each CDR3 is given with its conserved first and last residue. The D gene is left open where the match is weak. Size is omitted from some rows. Given values are once, few, many or a class for expanded clones.

clone_size	v_call	j_call	d_call	cdr3_aa	cdr3_nt
-	TRBV11-2	TRBJ2-5	-	CASSLVSYQETQYF	TGTGCCAGCAGCTTAGTCTCGTACCAAGAGACCCAGTACTTC
-	TRBV4-3	TRBJ2-1	TRBD2	CASSPTVSGGLHSYNEQFF	TGCGCCAGCAGCCCCACGGTTAGCGGGGGCCTTCACTCCTACAATGAGCAGTTCTTC
-	TRBV18	TRBJ1-2	TRBD1	CASSTGTGEADGYTF	TGTGCCAGCTCAACGGGGACAGGGGAAGCGGATGGCTACACCTTC
-	TRBV18	TRBJ1-5	-	CASSLRDKDQPQHF	TGTGCCAGCTCACTCCGGGACAAAGATCAGCCCCAGCATTTT
-	TRBV7-9	TRBJ2-1	TRBD2	CASSLSWTSSYNEQFF	TGTGCCAGCAGCTTGTCATGGACTAGCAGTTATAATGAGCAGTTCTTC
-	TRBV9	TRBJ1-1	TRBD1	CASATRTGPNTEAFF	TGTGCCAGCGCCACCCGGACAGGGCCGAACACTGAAGCTTTCTTT
few	TRBV20-1	TRBJ1-1	TRBD1	CSATGGTEAFF	TGCAGTGCTACAGGGGGCACTGAAGCTTTCTTT
-	TRBV28	TRBJ2-5	-	CASSLWGQRGQETQYF	TGTGCCAGCAGTTTGTGGGGGCAGAGGGGTCAAGAGACCCAGTACTTC
-	TRBV30	TRBJ2-3	TRBD2	CAWRSRTSGSTDTQYF	TGTGCCTGGAGAAGCCGGACTAGCGGAAGCACAGATACGCAGTATTTT
few	TRBV6-1	TRBJ1-6	-	CASGLQVDSPLHF	TGTGCCAGCGGTTTGCAGGTTGATTCACCCCTCCACTTT
-	TRBV27	TRBJ1-5	-	CASSLKSSNQPQHF	TGTGCCAGCAGTTTAAAGAGTAGCAATCAGCCCCAGCATTTT
-	TRBV19	TRBJ1-1	-	CASSTRSARGAFF	TGTGCCAGTAGTACCCGTTCGGCCCGCGGGGCTTTCTTT
-	TRBV7-9	TRBJ2-1	TRBD2	CASSSQGLAINEQFF	TGTGCCAGCAGCTCCCAGGGACTAGCTATCAATGAGCAGTTCTTC
few	TRBV10-3	TRBJ2-3	TRBD2	CAISTSGGSTDTQYF	TGTGCCATCAGTACTAGCGGGGGGAGCACAGATACGCAGTATTTT
few	TRBV7-6	TRBJ2-2	-	CASSPGPPGTAGELFF	TGTGCCAGCAGCCCCGGACCTCCGGGAACCGCCGGGGAGCTGTTTTTT
-	TRBV29-1	TRBJ2-4	TRBD2	CSVPGGPSWDIQYF	TGCAGCGTTCCGGGGGGGCCTTCCTGGGACATTCAGTACTTC
-	TRBV6-1	TRBJ1-2	TRBD1	CASSQTGGWGYTF	TGTGCCAGCAGCCAGACAGGGGGCTGGGGCTACACCTTC
-	TRBV18	TRBJ2-7	-	CASSPQGNQYYEQYF	TGTGCCAGCTCACCCCAGGGGAATCAGTACTACGAGCAGTACTTC
-	TRBV6-5	TRBJ2-1	-	CASSRVVGEQFF	TGTGCCAGCAGTCGCGTAGTCGGTGAGCAGTTCTTC
-	TRBV5-4	TRBJ2-7	TRBD2	CASSRLAGFSYEQYF	TGTGCCAGCAGTCGACTAGCGGGGTTCTCCTACGAGCAGTACTTC
-	TRBV10-3	TRBJ2-2	-	CAISPTPGDTGELFF	TGTGCCATCAGTCCGACTCCGGGGGACACCGGGGAGCTGTTTTTT
-	TRBV30	TRBJ2-2	TRBD2	CAWRFSGGRTGELFF	TGTGCCTGGAGATTTAGCGGGGGTCGCACCGGGGAGCTGTTTTTT
-	TRBV7-3	TRBJ1-1	TRBD1	CASSPLTGPLNTEAFF	TGTGCCAGCAGCCCATTGACAGGGCCTCTCAACACTGAAGCTTTCTTT
-	TRBV28	TRBJ2-4	TRBD2	CASTLAGRPKNIQYF	TGTGCCAGCACCCTAGCGGGCCGACCCAAAAACATTCAGTACTTC
few	TRBV4-1	TRBJ2-2	TRBD1	CASSPGQGLVPGELFF	TGCGCCAGCAGCCCAGGACAGGGGCTCGTTCCCGGGGAGCTGTTTTTT
-	TRBV7-2	TRBJ2-3	-	CASSLHGGSTDTQYF	TGTGCCAGCAGCTTACATGGGGGGTCCACAGATACGCAGTATTTT
-	TRBV7-9	TRBJ2-7	TRBD1	CASSRGTGLGEQYF	TGTGCCAGCAGCCGAGGGACAGGGCTGGGCGAGCAGTACTTC
few	TRBV5-1	TRBJ2-3	TRBD2	CASSLEASGDTDTQYF	TGCGCCAGCAGCTTAGAGGCTAGCGGGGACACAGATACGCAGTATTTT
-	TRBV30	TRBJ2-1	TRBD1	CAWSVQGPEQFF	TGTGCCTGGAGTGTACAGGGGCCTGAGCAGTTCTTC
few	TRBV4-3	TRBJ1-1	-	CASSQDAVNTEAFF	TGCGCCAGCAGCCAAGATGCGGTGAACACTGAAGCTTTCTTT
-	TRBV7-3	TRBJ2-7	-	CASSPGGYEQYF	TGTGCCAGCAGCCCCGGGGGTTACGAGCAGTACTTC
-	TRBV14	TRBJ1-1	-	CASSQGVLRVAFF	TGTGCCAGCAGCCAAGGGGTTCTCCGGGTGGCTTTCTTT
-	TRBV7-2	TRBJ2-3	TRBD1	CASSSSSDRGFSTDTQYF	TGTGCCAGCAGCTCGTCCTCCGACAGGGGGTTTTCCACAGATACGCAGTATTTT
once	TRBV29-1	TRBJ2-1	-	CSLRTGLYNEQFF	TGCAGCCTAAGGACGGGACTCTACAATGAGCAGTTCTTC
-	TRBV6-6	TRBJ1-3	TRBD1	CASSFDRVDSGNTIYF	TGTGCCAGCAGTTTTGACAGGGTTGACTCTGGAAACACCATATATTTT
-	TRBV7-9	TRBJ1-2	TRBD1	CASSVRQGAANYGYTF	TGTGCCAGCAGCGTCCGACAGGGAGCAGCTAACTATGGCTACACCTTC
few	TRBV7-9	TRBJ2-5	-	CASSLGAAETQYF	TGTGCCAGCAGCTTGGGGGCCGCGGAGACCCAGTACTTC
once	TRBV13	TRBJ2-3	TRBD1	CASSLIGTGGPDTQYF	TGTGCCAGCAGCTTAATTGGGACAGGGGGCCCAGATACGCAGTATTTT
-	TRBV5-8	TRBJ1-2	-	CASRTTGTRRGGYTF	TGTGCCAGCAGAACCACAGGGACGCGGAGAGGAGGCTACACCTTC
-	TRBV6-6	TRBJ2-5	-	CASSYSSPGETQYF	TGTGCCAGCAGTTACTCGTCCCCGGGGGAGACCCAGTACTTC
-	TRBV5-5	TRBJ1-1	TRBD1	CASSDQDRINTEAFF	TGTGCCAGCAGCGACCAGGACAGGATCAACACTGAAGCTTTCTTT
-	TRBV25-1	TRBJ2-1	-	CASSELGANSNEQFF	TGTGCCAGCAGTGAATTAGGGGCCAACAGCAATGAGCAGTTCTTC
-	TRBV9	TRBJ2-3	TRBD2	CASSVGGLGAEDTQYF	TGTGCCAGCAGCGTAGGGGGACTAGGGGCCGAAGATACGCAGTATTTT
few	TRBV28	TRBJ1-6	-	CASSFRQGGGYSPLHF	TGTGCCAGCAGTTTTCGGCAGGGAGGTGGTTATTCACCCCTCCACTTT
-	TRBV7-9	TRBJ1-2	-	CASSAGFNYGYTF	TGTGCCAGCTCTGCGGGATTTAACTATGGCTACACCTTC
-	TRBV6-6	TRBJ1-1	TRBD1	CASSQGQAEAFF	TGTGCCAGCAGTCAGGGACAGGCTGAAGCTTTCTTT
-	TRBV19	TRBJ2-7	TRBD2	CASSIGGGSYEQYF	TGTGCCAGTAGTATAGGCGGGGGCTCCTACGAGCAGTACTTC
few	TRBV7-9	TRBJ2-3	TRBD2	CASSLWGGDTQYF	TGTGCCAGCAGTCTCTGGGGGGGAGATACGCAGTATTTT
-	TRBV7-9	TRBJ1-2	TRBD1	CASSSWNRGNYGYTF	TGTGCCAGCAGCAGCTGGAACAGGGGAAACTATGGCTACACCTTC
once	TRBV19	TRBJ1-1	-	CASSPAGVSTEAFF	TGTGCCAGTAGCCCGGCAGGGGTGAGCACTGAAGCTTTCTTT
-	TRBV7-9	TRBJ1-4	-	CASRDATNEKLFF	TGTGCCAGCCGGGATGCAACTAATGAAAAACTGTTTTTT
-	TRBV28	TRBJ2-1	-	CASSLPRYNEQFF	TGTGCCAGCAGTTTGCCTAGGTACAATGAGCAGTTCTTC
-	TRBV7-2	TRBJ2-1	TRBD1	CASSFRDRVYNEQFF	TGTGCCAGCAGCTTCAGGGACAGGGTCTACAATGAGCAGTTCTTC